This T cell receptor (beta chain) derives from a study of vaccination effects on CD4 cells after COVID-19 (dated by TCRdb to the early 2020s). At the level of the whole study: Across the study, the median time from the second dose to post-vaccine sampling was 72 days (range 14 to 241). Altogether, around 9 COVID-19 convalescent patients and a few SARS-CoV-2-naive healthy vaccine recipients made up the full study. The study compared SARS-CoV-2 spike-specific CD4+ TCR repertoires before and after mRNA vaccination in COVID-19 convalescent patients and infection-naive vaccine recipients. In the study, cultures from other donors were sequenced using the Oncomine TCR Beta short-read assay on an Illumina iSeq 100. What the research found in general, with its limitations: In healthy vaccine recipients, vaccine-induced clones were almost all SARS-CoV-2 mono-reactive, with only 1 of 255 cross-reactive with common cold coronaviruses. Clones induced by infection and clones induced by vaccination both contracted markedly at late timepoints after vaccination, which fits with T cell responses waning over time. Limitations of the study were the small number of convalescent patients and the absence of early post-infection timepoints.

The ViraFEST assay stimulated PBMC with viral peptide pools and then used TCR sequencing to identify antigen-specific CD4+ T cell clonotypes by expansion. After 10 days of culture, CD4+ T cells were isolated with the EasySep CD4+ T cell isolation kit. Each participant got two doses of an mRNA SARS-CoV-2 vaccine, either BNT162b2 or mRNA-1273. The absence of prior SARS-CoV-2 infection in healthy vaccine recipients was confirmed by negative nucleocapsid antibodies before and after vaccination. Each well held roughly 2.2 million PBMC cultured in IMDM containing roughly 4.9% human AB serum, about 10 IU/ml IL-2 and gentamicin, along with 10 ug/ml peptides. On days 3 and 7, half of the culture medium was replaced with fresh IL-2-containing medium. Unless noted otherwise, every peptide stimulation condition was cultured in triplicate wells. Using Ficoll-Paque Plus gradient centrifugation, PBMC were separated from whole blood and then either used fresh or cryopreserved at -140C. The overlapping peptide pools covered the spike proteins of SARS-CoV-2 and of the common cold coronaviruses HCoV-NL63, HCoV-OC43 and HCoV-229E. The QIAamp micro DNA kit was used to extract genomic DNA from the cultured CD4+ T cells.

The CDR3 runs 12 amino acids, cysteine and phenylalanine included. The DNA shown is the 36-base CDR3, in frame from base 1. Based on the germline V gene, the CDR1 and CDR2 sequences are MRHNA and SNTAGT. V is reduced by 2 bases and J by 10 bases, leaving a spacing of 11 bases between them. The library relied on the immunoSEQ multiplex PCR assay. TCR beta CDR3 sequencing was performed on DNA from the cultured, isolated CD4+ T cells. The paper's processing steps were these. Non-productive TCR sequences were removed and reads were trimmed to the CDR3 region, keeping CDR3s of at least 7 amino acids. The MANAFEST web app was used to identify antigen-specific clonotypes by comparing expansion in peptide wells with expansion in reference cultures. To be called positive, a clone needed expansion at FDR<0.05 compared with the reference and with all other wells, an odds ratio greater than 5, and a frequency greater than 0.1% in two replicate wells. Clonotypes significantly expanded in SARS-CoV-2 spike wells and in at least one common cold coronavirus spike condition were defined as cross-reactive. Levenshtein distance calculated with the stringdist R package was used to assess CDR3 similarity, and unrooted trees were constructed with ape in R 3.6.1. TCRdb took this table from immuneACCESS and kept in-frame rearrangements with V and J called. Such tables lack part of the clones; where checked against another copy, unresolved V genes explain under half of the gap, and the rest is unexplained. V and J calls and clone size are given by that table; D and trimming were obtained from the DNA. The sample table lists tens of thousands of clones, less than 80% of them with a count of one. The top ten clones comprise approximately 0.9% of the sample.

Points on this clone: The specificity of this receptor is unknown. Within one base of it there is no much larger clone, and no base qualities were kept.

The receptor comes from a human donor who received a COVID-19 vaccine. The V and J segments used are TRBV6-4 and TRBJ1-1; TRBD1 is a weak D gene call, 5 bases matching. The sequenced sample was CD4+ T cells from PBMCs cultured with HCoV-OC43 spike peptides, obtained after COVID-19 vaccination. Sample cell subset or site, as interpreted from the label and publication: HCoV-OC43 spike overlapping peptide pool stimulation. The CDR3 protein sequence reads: CASSDKPGGAFF. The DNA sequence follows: TGTGCCAGCAGTGACAAACCCGGGGGAGCTTTCTTT.